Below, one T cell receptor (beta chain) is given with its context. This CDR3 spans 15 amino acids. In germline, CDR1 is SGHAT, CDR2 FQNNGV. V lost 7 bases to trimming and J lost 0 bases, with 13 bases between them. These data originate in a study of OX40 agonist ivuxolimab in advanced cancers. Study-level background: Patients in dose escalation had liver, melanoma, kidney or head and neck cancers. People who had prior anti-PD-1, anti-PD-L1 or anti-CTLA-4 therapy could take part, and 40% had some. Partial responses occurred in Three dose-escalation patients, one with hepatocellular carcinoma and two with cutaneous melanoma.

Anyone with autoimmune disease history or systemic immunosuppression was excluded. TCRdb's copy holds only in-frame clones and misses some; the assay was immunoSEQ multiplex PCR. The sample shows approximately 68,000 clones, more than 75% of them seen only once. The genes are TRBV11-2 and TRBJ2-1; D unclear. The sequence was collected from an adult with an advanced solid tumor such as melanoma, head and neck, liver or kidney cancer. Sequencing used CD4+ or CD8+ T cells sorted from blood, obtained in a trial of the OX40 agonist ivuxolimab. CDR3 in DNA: TGTGCCAGCACCACCGGCAGAGGCTCCTACAATGAGCAGTTCTTC. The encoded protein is CASTTGRGSYNEQFF.